This TCR beta chain was identified during a study of lymphopenia after photon versus proton radiotherapy. General study points: After the lymphocyte nadir, photon-treated repertoires showed oligoclonal expansion, especially of CD8+ Temra cells. Relative stability marked proton patients; photon patients lost diversity and naive cells. A bigger post-nadir fall in TCR diversity correlated inversely with survival time in deceased patients. Better survival with proton therapy was suggested as possible, not demonstrated.

Method: immunoSEQ multiplex PCR; TCRdb's copy keeps in-frame clones and lacks some. The data contain more than 45,000 clones, around 90% of them singletons. The CDR3 has 13 residues. Germline CDR1 is SGHRS and CDR2 is YFSETQ. Trimming removed 0 bases from V and 7 bases from J, with 11 bases in between. As regards this clone: Its cognate antigen is unknown.

The TCR comes from a woman in her forties with cholangiocarcinoma. The V gene is TRBV5-1, the J gene TRBJ2-7, with D possibly matching TRBD2 (6 bases). Material: peripheral blood, obtained from a patient treated with photon-based radiotherapy. CDR3 amino acids: CASSLGTAGEQYF. Written as DNA, the CDR3 is TGCGCCAGCAGCTTGGGTACGGCGGGGGAGCAGTACTTC.